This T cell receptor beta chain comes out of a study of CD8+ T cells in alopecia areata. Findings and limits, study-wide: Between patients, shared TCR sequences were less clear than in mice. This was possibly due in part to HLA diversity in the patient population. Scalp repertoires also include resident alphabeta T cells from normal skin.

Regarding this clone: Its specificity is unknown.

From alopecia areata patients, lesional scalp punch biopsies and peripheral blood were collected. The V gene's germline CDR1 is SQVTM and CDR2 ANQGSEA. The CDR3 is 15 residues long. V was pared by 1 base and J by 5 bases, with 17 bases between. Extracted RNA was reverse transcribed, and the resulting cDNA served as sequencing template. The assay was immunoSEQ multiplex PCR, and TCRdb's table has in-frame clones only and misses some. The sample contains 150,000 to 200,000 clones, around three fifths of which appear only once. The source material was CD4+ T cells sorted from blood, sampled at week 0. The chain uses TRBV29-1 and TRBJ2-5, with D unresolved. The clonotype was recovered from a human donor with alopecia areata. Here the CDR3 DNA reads TGCAGCGTTGAAGGTTCGTCTTCTTCGAGGGAGACCCAGTACTTC. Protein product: CSVEGSSSSRETQYF. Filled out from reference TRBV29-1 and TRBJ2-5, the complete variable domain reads SAVISQKPSRDICQRGTSLTIQCQVDSQVTMMFWYRQQPGQSLTLIATANQGSEATYESGFVIDKFPISRPNLTFSTLTVSNMSPEDSSIYLCSVEGSSSSRETQYFGPGTRLLVL.